This TCR beta chain came from a study of cytomegalovirus exposure and HLA in healthy donors. Study context: The platform used for the 95 to 150 validation repertoires matched that of the approximately 710 first-cohort repertoires, a later analysis reported. Broader study findings: The TCR clusters that emerged in the first cohort tended, a later analysis found, to co-occur in the 110 or so validation repertoires. The study listed 150 to 200 cytomegalovirus-associated TCR beta chains.

In regard to this clone: Antigen: not known.

The method was immunoSEQ multiplex PCR; TCRdb's version includes in-frame clones alone and lacks a portion of them. The sample shows about 150,000 clones, 75% to 90% of them seen only once. V was shortened by 0 bases and J by 0 bases, with 3 bases between the two germline ends. The CDR3 runs to 14 residues. The V gene's germline CDR1 is SGHTA and CDR2 FQGNSA. Specimen: PBMCs. The TCR originated in a man aged 18 to 29 in good health and CMV-seropositive. The chain is built from TRBV7-2 and TRBJ2-4; no firm D call. In DNA form, the CDR3 reads TGTGCCAGCAGCTTAGCTCTAGCCAAAAACATTCAGTACTTC. It yields the protein CASSLALAKNIQYF. Supplemented by reference TRBV7-2 and TRBJ2-4, the full variable domain reads GAGVSQSPSNKVTEKGKDVELRCDPISGHTALYWYRQSLGQGLEFLIYFQGNSAPDKSGLPSDRFSAERTGGSVSTLTIQRTQQEDSAVYLCASSLALAKNIQYFGAGTRLSVL.